These 21 T cell receptor beta chains were all obtained from the same sample, sequenced in a study of blood T cells in healthy people across ages. A second PCR of 7 to 11 cycles used a sample-barcoded 5' primer and a J-beta primer mix. TCRdb reprocessed the 5' RACE reads via MiXCR and lists one record per CDR3 protein. The sample has about 800,000 distinct CDR3 sequences; more than 45% are singletons. Sequenced input: blood. The receptors come from a young man in good health.

The chain uses TRBV27 and TRBJ1-4; D is perhaps TRBD1 (6 bases). The V and J ends lost 8 bases and 12 bases respectively, with 16 bases between them. This CDR3 contains 12 residues. Germline lookup yields CDR1 MNHEY and CDR2 SMNVEV (reference sequence). CDR3 protein: CASGVTGLELFF. Written as DNA, the CDR3 is TGTGCCAGCGGGGTAACAGGGTTGGAACTGTTTTTT.

The genes are TRBV6-5 and TRBJ1-2; D gene uncertain. This CDR3 has 13 residues. Trimming took 5 bases from V and 0 from J, leaving 7 bases between them. Germline assignment: CDR1 MNHEY and CDR2 SVGAGI. As DNA, the CDR3 is TGTGCCAGCAGTCCGCACCCTAACTATGGCTACACCTTC. Translation gives CASSPHPNYGYTF.

In the case of this clonotype: Since a much larger clone is just one base distant, this may be a read error. The chain recombines TRBV20-1 with TRBJ2-7; 7 positions agree with TRBD1. V was clipped by 3 bases and J by 2 bases; unmatched bases: 4. Per germline, CDR1 DFQATT and CDR2 SNEGSKA (reference sequence). This CDR3 is 13 amino acids long. The CDR3 loop is CSARDRSTYEQYF. The DNA of the CDR3 is TGCAGTGCTAGGGACAGGAGCACCTACGAGCAGTACTTC.

The gene calls are TRBV6-5 and TRBJ1-1, with a possible D match to TRBD1 (6 bases). V lost 0 bases to trimming and J lost 0 bases, with 11 bases between them. From germline, CDR1 is MNHEY and CDR2 SVGAGI. The CDR3 has 16 residues. This CDR3 reads CASSYSRRGLNTEAFF. DNA for the CDR3: TGTGCCAGCAGTTACTCGCGGCGGGGGCTGAACACTGAAGCTTTCTTT.

In the case of this clonotype: One end of the junction does not line up with germline, which may come from a read error. The J gene is TRBJ2-2, the V gene TRBV6-5; weak D call: TRBD1 (6 bases). The length of the CDR3 is 14 residues. Germline V lookup: CDR1 MNHEY, CDR2 SVGAGI. The chain's CDR3 is CASNDRRNTGEPFF. Written as DNA, the CDR3 is TGTGCCAGCAACGACAGGAGGAACACCGGGGAGCCGTTTTTT.

This chain joins TRBV7-9 and TRBJ2-6; D gene ambiguous. Trimming pared 1 base from V and 0 bases from J, leaving 13 bases between. CDR1 and CDR2 from the germline V gene are SEHNR and FQNEAQ (reference sequence). The CDR3 sequence is 18 residues long. CDR3 loop: CASSLVARLPSGANVLTF. As DNA, the CDR3 is TGTGCCAGCAGCTTAGTTGCCAGGCTGCCCTCTGGGGCCAACGTCCTGACTTTC.

In its sample, this clonotype was seen once. This chain uses TRBV9 with TRBJ2-7; unclear D gene. CDR1 is SGDLS, CDR2 YYNGEE, per germline. The CDR3 totals 15 residues. V lost 0 bases, J lost 2 bases, and 12 bases lay in between. Here the CDR3 DNA reads TGTGCCAGCAGCGTAGGTCTGGGCGGCCCCTACGAGCAGTACTTC. It encodes CASSVGLGGPYEQYF.

This clonotype was seen only a few times. V and J are TRBV7-2 and TRBJ2-3; D is possibly TRBD1 (5 bases). The V gene's germline CDR1 is SGHTA and CDR2 FQGNSA. Trimming removed 5 bases at V and 11 bases at J, with 14 bases between. The CDR3 has 12 residues. The CDR3 loop is CASSIPNGQQYF. CDR3 DNA: TGTGCCAGCAGCATACCGAACGGACAGCAGTATTTT.

This clonotype was observed a handful of times. V and J are TRBV12-3 or TRBV12-4 and TRBJ1-2; D is ambiguous. The CDR3 runs 13 residues. V was clipped by 7 bases and J by 6 bases, with 15 bases between them. CDR3 protein: CASTLLGIHGYTF. For the CDR3, the DNA is TGTGCCAGCACCCTACTTGGGATTCATGGCTACACCTTC.

Note on this clonotype: It may be a read error: a sequence one base away is much more abundant. V usage is TRBV12-3 or TRBV12-4 and J usage is TRBJ2-1; D gene unclear. V dropped 1 base and J dropped 10 bases, with 8 bases sitting between them. This CDR3 is 12 amino acids long. CDR3 DNA: TGTGCCAGCAGTTTAGTACCCTACGAGCAGTTCTTC. Translation gives CASSLVPYEQFF.

The V gene is TRBV18, the J gene TRBJ1-2; D ambiguous. The CDR3 runs to 12 residues. Germline CDR1 reads KGHSH; CDR2 reads LQKENI. Trimming removed 10 bases at V and 4 bases at J, with 13 bases between. In nucleotides, the CDR3 is TGTGCCAACTCGGACGGTTCCTATGGCTACACCTTC. As protein: CANSDGSYGYTF.

This clonotype was recorded many times. The chain is built from TRBV29-1 and TRBJ2-7; unclear D gene. The CDR3 extends over 11 amino acids. The germline CDR1 and CDR2 sequences are SQVTM and ANQGSEA. The V end was cut by 2 bases, the J end by 4 bases, with 6 bases between. CDR3 in amino acids: CSVEREYEQYF. Written as DNA, the CDR3 is TGCAGCGTTGAACGCGAATACGAGCAGTACTTC.

This chain connects TRBV20-1 to TRBJ2-7; D might be TRBD2 (5 bases). The closer fit of TRBJ2-5 to the DNA end suggests the J call may be wrong. There are 14 residues in the CDR3. Germline CDR1 and CDR2: DFQATT and SNEGSKA (reference sequence). The CDR3 spells CSAHPPLLGETQYF. Here the CDR3 DNA reads TGCAGTGCCCATCCCCCCCTACTAGGGGAGACCCAGTACTTC.

The chain employs TRBV29-1 and TRBJ1-1; 12 nucleotides align to TRBD1. CDR3 length: 15 residues. J was trimmed by 3 bases and V by 6 bases; bases with no gene match: 8. Per the germline V gene, CDR1 is SQVTM and CDR2 is ANQGSEA. The CDR3 loop is CSVPWDRGPYTEAFF. CDR3 nucleotide sequence: TGCAGCGTGCCATGGGACAGGGGGCCATACACTGAAGCTTTCTTT.

The chain uses TRBV20-1 and TRBJ2-6; D unclear. The CDR3 has 13 residues. Trimming pared 5 bases from V and 2 bases from J, leaving 7 bases between. Germline CDR1 DFQATT, CDR2 SNEGSKA (reference sequence). This CDR3 reads CSAGKAGANVLTF. The DNA of the CDR3 is TGCAGTGCTGGGAAGGCTGGGGCCAACGTCCTGACTTTC.

The chain joins TRBV6-2 or TRBV6-3 to TRBJ2-5; D is unclear. Per germline, CDR1 MNHEY and CDR2 SVGEGT. V lost 3 bases and J 2 bases, leaving 10 bases between the germline ends. CDR3 length: 14 residues. The CDR3 DNA follows: TGTGCCAGCAGTTATGACACCCGTCAAGAGACCCAGTACTTC. This codes for CASSYDTRQETQYF.

A remark on this clonotype: Given a much more abundant clone one base away, this may be a read error. V and J are TRBV20-1 and TRBJ2-6; D remains unclear. Trimming took off 5 bases at V and 4 bases at J, with 6 bases between the two ends. Germline V gives CDR1 DFQATT, CDR2 SNEGSKA (reference sequence). The CDR3 is made up of 12 amino acids. The CDR3 here is CSALSGANVLTF. The CDR3 DNA is TGCAGTGCTCTATCCGGGGCCAACGTCCTGACTTTC.

The chain employs TRBV6-2 or TRBV6-3 and TRBJ2-6, with TRBD1 matching 8 bases. Germline values: CDR1 MNHEY, CDR2 SVGEGT. V shed 7 bases, J shed 4 bases, and the junction held 9 bases outside the gene matches. This CDR3 has 16 amino acids. The CDR3 region is CASTQRQGTGANVLTF. CDR3 bases: TGTGCCAGCACCCAACGACAGGGGACCGGGGCCAACGTCCTGACTTTC.

The table lists this clonotype with many counts. The genes are TRBV20-1 and TRBJ1-2, with TRBD1 matching 10 bases. V lost 6 bases to trimming and J lost 7 bases; unmatched junction nucleotides: 8. Germline V lookup: CDR1 DFQATT, CDR2 SNEGSKA (reference sequence). The CDR3 is 13 residues long. The CDR3 is CSAIRQGAGGYTF. CDR3 DNA sequence: TGCAGTGCGATAAGACAGGGGGCAGGTGGCTACACCTTC.

This clonotype showed up just a few times. The V and J genes are TRBV20-1 and TRBJ2-7; D gene unclear. The V gene lost 3 bases and the J gene lost 3 bases, with 12 bases spanning the gap. The CDR3 is 13 amino acids. Germline V gene lookup returns CDR1 DFQATT and CDR2 SNEGSKA (reference sequence). The CDR3 spells CSARRSLDYEQYF. DNA of the CDR3: TGCAGTGCTAGGAGGAGTTTGGACTACGAGCAGTACTTC.

This clonotype was detected only a few times. The rearrangement uses TRBV6-1 and TRBJ1-4; unclear D gene. Trimming removed 1 base at V and 14 bases at J, with 8 bases between. This CDR3 has 11 amino acids. Germline V gives CDR1 MNHNS, CDR2 SASEGT. Here the CDR3 DNA reads TGTGCCAGCAGTGAAGAGTCGAAGCTGTTTTTT. This sequence encodes CASSEESKLFF.